This entry features one T cell receptor beta chain sequence. Germline V lookup: CDR1 LNHNV, CDR2 YYDKDF (reference sequence). The J segment lost 2 bases and the V segment lost 1 base, leaving 7 bases of the junction unmatched. The CDR3 totals 17 residues. These data originate in a study of shared clonotypes between healthy human individuals. Method: immunoSEQ multiplex PCR; TCRdb's copy keeps in-frame clones and lacks some. The repertoire consists of fewer than 1.6 million clones, with approximately 98.5% occurring once and the leading ten covering over 0.3%. The sequencing input was naive CD4+ T cells sorted from blood. Stated subset: CD45RA+ positively selected. The sequence came from a man between 25 and 39 years old in good health. V is TRBV15 and J is TRBJ2-3; 9 bases map to TRBD1. The CDR3 region has the DNA TGTGCCACCAGCAGAGGGGACAGGGTCAAGTCCACAGATACGCAGTATTTT. It translates to CATSRGDRVKSTDTQYF.